These 27 T cell receptor beta chains share one sample of origin, sequenced in a study of blood T cell repertoires in COVID-19. Method: immunoSEQ multiplex PCR; TCRdb's copy keeps in-frame clones and lacks some. Among a few hundred thousand clones listed, approximately 83% were seen once. The source material was peripheral blood. These receptors all stem from a man younger than 40 who had recovered from COVID-19.

The chain couples TRBV9 to TRBJ1-5, with no clear D. Germline lookup yields CDR1 SGDLS and CDR2 YYNGEE. The CDR3 is 15 residues long. Trimming shortened V by 6 bases and J by 1 base, and 14 bases separated the two germline ends. The CDR3 DNA follows: TGTGCCAGCACCGCCGGACGGAGGAGCAATCAGCCCCAGCATTTT. Translating it yields CASTAGRRSNQPQHF.

This chain links TRBV5-1 with TRBJ2-2; 10 nucleotides agree with TRBD1. The germline CDR1 and CDR2 sequences are SGHRS and YFSETQ. This CDR3 has 16 amino acids. Trimming cost V 6 bases and J 0 bases; bases outside gene matches: 5. In DNA form, the CDR3 reads TGCGCCAGCACCCGGGACAGGGGTACGAACACCGGGGAGCTGTTTTTT. Protein: CASTRDRGTNTGELFF.

This sequence joins TRBV6-5 and TRBJ1-2; D is unresolved. Germline V CDR1 and CDR2: MNHEY, SVGAGI. The CDR3 is 15 residues long. Trimming took 3 bases from V and 6 from J, leaving 17 bases between them. The CDR3 DNA is TGTGCCAGCAGTTATCAAGGAGTAAAACCTCATGGCTACACCTTC. The encoded protein is CASSYQGVKPHGYTF.

The rearrangement joins TRBV11-2 to TRBJ1-6, with 8 bases lining up with TRBD1. The CDR3 runs to 14 residues. Unmatched junction bases numbered 6, after V lost 1 base and J lost 13 bases. CDR1 SGHAT and CDR2 FQNNGV come from the germline V gene. DNA of the CDR3: TGTGCCAGCAGCTTAGGACAGGGGCCGACGCCCCTCCACTTT. Protein: CASSLGQGPTPLHF. The full variable domain, rest sourced from reference TRBV11-2 and TRBJ1-6, is EAGVAQSPRYKIIEKRQSVAFWCNPISGHATLYWYQQILGQGPKLLIQFQNNGVVDDSQLPKDRFSAERLKGVDSTLKIQPAKLEDSAVYLCASSLGQGPTPLHFGNGTRLTVT.

The rearrangement joins TRBV7-2 to TRBJ2-7; D may be TRBD1 (7 bases). Germline CDR1 and CDR2: SGHTA and FQGNSA. This CDR3 has 14 amino acids. Trimming cost V 5 bases and J 7 bases, with 18 bases left between them. CDR3 sequence: CASSGGQGGLEQYF. The CDR3 DNA reads TGTGCCAGCAGCGGGGGGCAAGGGGGCCTGGAGCAGTACTTC.

The CDR3 DNA reads as TGTGCCAGCAGTGGCAGGCGCCGCTATGGCTACACCTTC. This codes for CASSGRRRYGYTF. J is TRBJ1-2 and V is TRBV12-3 or TRBV12-4; D is ambiguous. The CDR3 runs 13 residues. The germline V and J ends were trimmed by 5 bases and 4 bases, with 11 bases remaining between them.

V usage is TRBV5-1 and J usage is TRBJ1-1, with 7 nucleotides matching TRBD1. The CDR3 covers 15 residues. V lost 10 bases, J lost 1 base, and 13 bases stayed unmatched. Germline CDR1 reads SGHRS; CDR2 reads YFSETQ. The CDR3 protein is CASHQGGSRNTEAFF. Written as DNA, the CDR3 is TGCGCCTCCCACCAGGGGGGTAGTAGGAACACTGAAGCTTTCTTT.

The chain combines TRBV5-4 with TRBJ2-3, with 9 bases that match TRBD2. This CDR3 contains 15 residues. Trimming removed 4 bases from V and 6 bases from J; junction bases left unmatched: 9. Germline CDR1 reads SGHNT; CDR2 reads YYREEE (reference sequence). The CDR3 is CASSIPAGGLDTQYF. In DNA form, the CDR3 reads TGTGCCAGCAGCATCCCAGCGGGGGGTCTTGATACGCAGTATTTT.

The chain carries TRBV27 and TRBJ2-3, with 7 bases aligning to TRBD2. Germline loops: CDR1 MNHEY, CDR2 SMNVEV (reference sequence). Trimming took 5 bases from V and 4 from J; bases not matched to a gene: 6. The CDR3 runs 14 residues. The CDR3 reads CASSVLADADTQYF. The CDR3 DNA reads TGTGCCAGCAGTGTGCTAGCGGACGCAGATACGCAGTATTTT.

The genes are TRBV2 and TRBJ2-3, with 10 nucleotides matching TRBD2. Per germline, CDR1 SNHLY and CDR2 FYNNEI. This CDR3 has 15 residues. Unmatched junction bases numbered 4, after V lost 6 bases and J lost 1 base. CDR3 DNA sequence: TGTGCCAGCAGGGTACTAGCGGGGCGCACAGATACGCAGTATTTT. Residues: CASRVLAGRTDTQYF.

The rearrangement links TRBV5-4 to TRBJ2-3; D gene uncertain. In germline, CDR1 is SGHNT, CDR2 YYREEE (reference sequence). Trimming pared 1 base from V and 5 bases from J, leaving 11 bases between. The CDR3 consists of 14 residues. The chain's CDR3 is CASSLPRHGDTQYF. The CDR3 nucleotides are TGTGCCAGCAGCTTGCCCAGGCATGGAGATACGCAGTATTTT.

The V call is TRBV2, the J call TRBJ1-1, with a tentative D call TRBD1 (6 bases). Trimming took off 4 bases at V and 4 bases at J, with 10 bases between the two ends. The CDR3 is 13 residues long. Germline CDR1 reads SNHLY; CDR2 reads FYNNEI. The DNA for the CDR3 is TGTGCCAGCAGTGGACAGACAGGCACTGAAGCTTTCTTT. It codes for CASSGQTGTEAFF. The full variable domain, with the rest looked up from reference TRBV2 and TRBJ1-1, is EPEVTQTPSHQVTQMGQEVILRCVPISNHLYFYWYRQILGQKVEFLVSFYNNEISEKSEIFDDQFSVERPDGSNFTLKIRSTKLEDSAMYFCASSGQTGTEAFFGQGTRLTVV.

This rearrangement joins TRBV10-2 to TRBJ2-3; 11 positions match TRBD2. Looked up from germline, CDR1 is WSHSY and CDR2 is SAAADI. The CDR3 totals 18 residues. V shed 1 base, J shed 0 bases, and the junction held 6 bases outside the gene matches. The CDR3 here is CASSELAGGTISTDTQYF. The DNA of the CDR3 is TGCGCCAGCAGTGAGTTAGCGGGGGGGACGATTAGCACAGATACGCAGTATTTT.

The chain has TRBV4-2 and TRBJ1-5; D is unresolved. The CDR3 has 16 residues. The germline V and J ends were trimmed by 0 bases and 6 bases, with 15 bases remaining between them. Germline V CDR1 and CDR2: LGHNA, YNFKEQ. CDR3 nucleotide sequence: TGTGCCAGCAGCCAAGATCTTCTTTCATACGGTCAGCCCCAGCATTTT. Residues: CASSQDLLSYGQPQHF.

This clone was seen a handful of times. V gene TRBV21-1 combines with J gene TRBJ1-1; TRBD1 was called by the table and not checked on the DNA. TRBV21-1 is recorded as a pseudogene. This CDR3 contains 15 residues. Written as DNA, the CDR3 is TGTGCCAGCAGCTTGCGGACAGGGATGAACACTGAAGCTTTCTTT. Protein: CASSLRTGMNTEAFF.

The chain employs TRBV19 and TRBJ2-6; no firm D call. This CDR3 comprises 15 residues. Germline loops: CDR1 LNHDA, CDR2 SQIVND (reference sequence). CDR3 loop: CENGPWSPGANVLTF. The CDR3 bases are TGTGAGAACGGTCCGTGGAGTCCTGGGGCCAACGTCCTGACTTTC. The full variable domain, its missing parts supplied by reference TRBV19 and TRBJ2-6, is DGGITQSPKYLFRKEGQNVTLSCEQNLNHDAMYWYRQDPGQGLRLIYYSQIVNDFQKGDIAEGYSVSREKKESFPLTVTSAQKNPTAFYLCENGPWSPGANVLTFGAGSRLTVL.

The chain recombines TRBV5-1 with TRBJ2-7; 8 positions match TRBD1. The CDR3 totals 21 residues. V lost 4 bases and J lost 3; bases outside the gene matches: 27. Germline-derived CDR1 and CDR2 are SGHRS and YFSETQ. CDR3 coding DNA: TGCGCCAGCAGCCATACAGCCCGGGACAGGACAACCTCCGACGATTTCTACGAGCAGTACGTC. It yields the protein CASSHTARDRTTSDDFYEQYV.

The chain recombines TRBV10-3 with TRBJ2-6, with 8 bases that match TRBD1. J lost 0 bases, V lost 2 bases, and 9 bases had no gene match. The germline V gene encodes CDR1 ENHRY and CDR2 SYGVKD. This CDR3 contains 19 residues. In nucleotides, the CDR3 is TGTGCCATCAGTGAGCCGGGACAGGTGACCCTCTCTGGGGCCAACGTCCTGACTTTC. Its translation: CAISEPGQVTLSGANVLTF.

This chain connects TRBV5-1 to TRBJ2-2; 9 nucleotides match TRBD2. Germline-derived CDR1 and CDR2 are SGHRS and YFSETQ. This CDR3 spans 16 amino acids. J gave up 5 bases and V 3 bases, and 8 bases lay outside the gene matches. In DNA, the CDR3 is TGCGCCAGCAGCTCCATACCGCGGGGGGGAACCGGGGAGCTGTTTTTT. This sequence encodes CASSSIPRGGTGELFF.

The chain uses TRBV5-4 and TRBJ2-2; a weak D match, TRBD2 (6 bases). CDR1 is SGHNT, CDR2 YYREEE, per germline (reference sequence). The CDR3 is 15 residues long. Trimming took 0 bases from V and 1 from J, leaving 7 bases between them. The CDR3 sequence: CASSLGRGNTGELFF. The CDR3, as DNA: TGTGCCAGCAGCTTGGGGCGGGGGAACACCGGGGAGCTGTTTTTT.

The rearrangement joins TRBV28 to TRBJ1-2; TRBD1 agrees at 10 bases. The CDR3 totals 15 residues. Germline-derived CDR1 and CDR2 are MDHEN and SYDVKM. V lost 4 bases, J lost 8 bases, and 10 bases stayed unmatched. Here the CDR3 reads CASSSPTGQGIGYTF. The CDR3 DNA reads TGTGCCAGCAGTTCCCCGACGGGACAGGGGATCGGCTACACCTTC.

The genes are TRBV3-1 (or the pseudogene TRBV3-2) and TRBJ2-5, with D unresolved. The CDR3 totals 14 residues. Trimming pared 4 bases from V and 4 bases from J, leaving 13 bases between. Germline V CDR1 and CDR2: LGHDT, YNNKEL (reference sequence). Here the CDR3 reads CASSLPPRGETQYF. The CDR3 coding sequence is TGTGCCAGCAGCCTCCCCCCCCGAGGAGAGACCCAGTACTTC.

V and J are TRBV19 and TRBJ1-2; D ambiguous. This CDR3 contains 16 residues. V shed 2 bases and J shed 0 bases, with 13 bases lying between them. Germline CDR1 and CDR2: LNHDA and SQIVND (reference sequence). The CDR3 sequence is CASSIPVPRTNYGYTF. In nucleotides, the CDR3 is TGTGCCAGTAGTATACCCGTGCCGAGGACTAACTATGGCTACACCTTC.

The chain combines TRBV5-1 with TRBJ2-3; 8 positions agree with TRBD1. Germline V gene lookup returns CDR1 SGHRS and CDR2 YFSETQ. The CDR3 has 14 residues. The V segment lost 3 bases and the J segment 3 bases; nucleotides outside the gene matches: 3. The DNA for the CDR3 is TGCGCCAGCAGCTCGGGACAGGAAACAGATACGCAGTATTTT. As protein: CASSSGQETDTQYF.

The chain combines TRBV29-1 with TRBJ2-1; maybe TRBD1 (5 bases). V gave up 6 bases and J gave up 3 bases, with 12 bases separating them. The CDR3 runs to 13 residues. Germline lookup yields CDR1 SQVTM and CDR2 ANQGSEA. Here the CDR3 DNA reads TGCAGCGTGGGAACAGGAGACTACAATGAGCAGTTCTTC. It encodes CSVGTGDYNEQFF.

This clone was picked up a small number of times. The chain joins TRBV2 to TRBJ1-5; 7 bases map to TRBD1. The V gene end was trimmed by 5 bases and the J gene end by 7 bases; junction bases not matched to a gene: 8. Looked up from germline, CDR1 is SNHLY and CDR2 is FYNNEI. The CDR3 has 14 residues. The CDR3 here is CASSLTGAWQPQHF. The CDR3 DNA sequence: TGTGCCAGCAGTCTTACAGGGGCTTGGCAGCCCCAGCATTTT.

The V call is TRBV18, the J call TRBJ1-2; TRBD1 agrees at 7 bases. There are 15 residues in the CDR3. From germline, CDR1 is KGHSH and CDR2 LQKENI. J gave up 7 bases and V 3 bases, and 11 bases lay outside the gene matches. The CDR3 here is CASSPSTGLLGGYTF. CDR3 DNA sequence: TGTGCCAGCTCACCCTCGACAGGGCTTCTCGGTGGCTACACCTTC.